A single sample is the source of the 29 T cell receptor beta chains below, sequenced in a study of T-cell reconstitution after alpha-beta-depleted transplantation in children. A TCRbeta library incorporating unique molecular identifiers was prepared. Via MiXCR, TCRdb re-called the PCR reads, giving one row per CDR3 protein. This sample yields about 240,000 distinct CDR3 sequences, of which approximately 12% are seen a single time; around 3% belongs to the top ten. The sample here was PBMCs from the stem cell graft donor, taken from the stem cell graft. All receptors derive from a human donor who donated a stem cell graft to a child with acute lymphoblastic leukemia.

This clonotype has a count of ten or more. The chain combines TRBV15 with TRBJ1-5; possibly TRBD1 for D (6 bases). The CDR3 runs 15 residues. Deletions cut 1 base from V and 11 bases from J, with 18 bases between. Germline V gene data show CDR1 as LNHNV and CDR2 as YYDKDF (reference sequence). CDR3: CATSRVKTGQSTQHF. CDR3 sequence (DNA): TGTGCCACCAGCAGAGTAAAGACAGGACAAAGTACCCAGCATTTT. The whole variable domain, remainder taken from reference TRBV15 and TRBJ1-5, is DAMVIQNPRYQVTQFGKPVTLSCSQTLNHNVMYWYQQKSSQAPKLLFHYYDKDFNNEADTPDNFQSRRPNTSFCFLDIRSPGLGDTAMYLCATSRVKTGQSTQHFGDGTRLSIL.

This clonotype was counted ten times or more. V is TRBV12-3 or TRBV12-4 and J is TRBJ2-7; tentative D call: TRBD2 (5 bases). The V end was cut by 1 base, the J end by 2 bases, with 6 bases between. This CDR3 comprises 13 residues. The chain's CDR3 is CASSLELAYEQYF. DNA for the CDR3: TGTGCCAGCAGTTTAGAACTAGCCTACGAGCAGTACTTC.

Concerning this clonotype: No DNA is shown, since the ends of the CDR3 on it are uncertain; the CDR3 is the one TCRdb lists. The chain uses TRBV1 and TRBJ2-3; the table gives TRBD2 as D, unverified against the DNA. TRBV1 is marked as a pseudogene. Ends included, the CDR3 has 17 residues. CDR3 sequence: CTSSPLFFAGGTDTQYF.

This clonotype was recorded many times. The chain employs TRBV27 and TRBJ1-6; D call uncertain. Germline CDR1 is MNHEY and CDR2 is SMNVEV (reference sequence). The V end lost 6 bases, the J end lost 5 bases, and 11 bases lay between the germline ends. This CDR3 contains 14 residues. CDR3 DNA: TGTGCCAGCAGGTACGGGGTAAATAATTCACCCCTCCACTTT. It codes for CASRYGVNNSPLHF.

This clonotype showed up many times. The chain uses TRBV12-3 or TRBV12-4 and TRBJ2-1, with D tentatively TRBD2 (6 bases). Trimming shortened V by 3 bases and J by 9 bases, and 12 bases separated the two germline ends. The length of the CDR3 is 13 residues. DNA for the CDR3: TGTGCCAGCAGTTTTGGGGGGTATGGTGAGCAGTTCTTC. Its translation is CASSFGGYGEQFF.

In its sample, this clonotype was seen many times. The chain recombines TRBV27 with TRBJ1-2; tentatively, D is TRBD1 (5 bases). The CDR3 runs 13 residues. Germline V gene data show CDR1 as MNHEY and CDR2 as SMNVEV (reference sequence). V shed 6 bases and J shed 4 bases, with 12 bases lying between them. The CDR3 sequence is CASSPGRLYGYTF. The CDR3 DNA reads TGTGCCAGCAGCCCGGGACGGCTCTATGGCTACACCTTC.

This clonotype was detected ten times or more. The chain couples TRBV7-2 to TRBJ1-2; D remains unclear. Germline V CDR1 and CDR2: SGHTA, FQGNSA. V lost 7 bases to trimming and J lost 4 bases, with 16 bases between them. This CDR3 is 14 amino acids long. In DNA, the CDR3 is TGTGCCAGCACCCAGAATAACAGAGCCTATGGCTACACCTTC. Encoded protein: CASTQNNRAYGYTF.

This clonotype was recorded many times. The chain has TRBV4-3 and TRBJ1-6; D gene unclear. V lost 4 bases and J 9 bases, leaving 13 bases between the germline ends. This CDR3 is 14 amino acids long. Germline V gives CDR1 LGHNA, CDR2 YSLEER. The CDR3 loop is CASSREVRVSPLHF. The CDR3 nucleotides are TGCGCCAGCAGCCGAGAGGTACGGGTTTCACCCCTCCACTTT.

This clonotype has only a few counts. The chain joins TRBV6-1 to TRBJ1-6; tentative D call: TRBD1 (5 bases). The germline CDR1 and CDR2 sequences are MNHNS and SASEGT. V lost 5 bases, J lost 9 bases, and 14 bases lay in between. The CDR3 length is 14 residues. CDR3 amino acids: CASSRQGPGSPLHF. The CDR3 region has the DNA TGTGCCAGCAGTCGCCAGGGACCCGGTTCACCCCTCCACTTT.

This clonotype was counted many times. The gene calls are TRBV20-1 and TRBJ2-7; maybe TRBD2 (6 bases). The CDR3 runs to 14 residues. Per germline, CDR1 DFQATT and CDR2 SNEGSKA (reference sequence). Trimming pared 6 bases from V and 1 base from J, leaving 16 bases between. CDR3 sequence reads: CSAGEEGLSYEQYF. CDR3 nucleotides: TGCAGTGCGGGAGAGGAGGGGCTTTCCTACGAGCAGTACTTC.

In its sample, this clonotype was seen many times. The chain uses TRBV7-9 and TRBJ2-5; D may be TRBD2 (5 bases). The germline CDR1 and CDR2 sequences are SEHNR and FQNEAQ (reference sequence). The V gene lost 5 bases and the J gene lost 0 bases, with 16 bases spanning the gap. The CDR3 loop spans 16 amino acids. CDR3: CASSPGPAGYQETQYF. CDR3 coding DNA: TGTGCCAGCAGCCCCGGGCCCGCGGGTTACCAAGAGACCCAGTACTTC.

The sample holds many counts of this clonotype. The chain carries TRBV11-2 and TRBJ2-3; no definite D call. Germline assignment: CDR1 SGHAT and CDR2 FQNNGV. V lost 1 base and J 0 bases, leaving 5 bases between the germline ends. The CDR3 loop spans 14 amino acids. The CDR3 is CASSLAPSTDTQYF. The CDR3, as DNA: TGTGCCAGCAGCTTAGCGCCTAGCACAGATACGCAGTATTTT.

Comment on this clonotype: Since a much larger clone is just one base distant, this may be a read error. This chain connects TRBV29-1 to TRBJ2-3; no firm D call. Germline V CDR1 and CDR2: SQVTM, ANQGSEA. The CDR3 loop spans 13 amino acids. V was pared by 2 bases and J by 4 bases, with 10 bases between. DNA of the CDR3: TGCAGCGTTGAAACCAGATCACCAGATACGCAGTATTTT. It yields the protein CSVETRSPDTQYF.

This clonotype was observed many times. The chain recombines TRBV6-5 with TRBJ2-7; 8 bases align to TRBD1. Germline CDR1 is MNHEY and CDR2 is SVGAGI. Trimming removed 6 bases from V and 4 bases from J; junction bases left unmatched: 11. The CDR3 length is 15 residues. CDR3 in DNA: TGTGCCAGCAGCCGCGGACAGGGAAGGGGGTACGAGCAGTACTTC. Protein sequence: CASSRGQGRGYEQYF.

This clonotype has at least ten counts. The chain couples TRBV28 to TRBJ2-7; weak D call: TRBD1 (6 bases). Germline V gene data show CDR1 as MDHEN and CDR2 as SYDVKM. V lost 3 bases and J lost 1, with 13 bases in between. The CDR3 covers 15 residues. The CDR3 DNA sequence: TGTGCCAGCAGTTTTCTGGGACAAATATCCTACGAGCAGTACTTC. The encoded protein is CASSFLGQISYEQYF.

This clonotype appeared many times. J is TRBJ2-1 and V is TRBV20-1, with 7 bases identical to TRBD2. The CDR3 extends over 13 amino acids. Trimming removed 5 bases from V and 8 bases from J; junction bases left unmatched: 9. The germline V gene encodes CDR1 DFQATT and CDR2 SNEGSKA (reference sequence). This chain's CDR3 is CSASSGPSDEQFF. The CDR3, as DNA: TGCAGTGCTTCTAGCGGCCCCTCGGATGAGCAGTTCTTC.

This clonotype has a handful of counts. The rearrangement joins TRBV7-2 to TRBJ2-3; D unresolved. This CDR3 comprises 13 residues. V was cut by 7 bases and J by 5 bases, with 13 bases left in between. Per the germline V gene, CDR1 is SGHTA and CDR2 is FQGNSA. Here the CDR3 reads CASTLQRRDTQYF. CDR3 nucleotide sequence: TGTGCCAGCACCCTCCAAAGGCGAGATACGCAGTATTTT.

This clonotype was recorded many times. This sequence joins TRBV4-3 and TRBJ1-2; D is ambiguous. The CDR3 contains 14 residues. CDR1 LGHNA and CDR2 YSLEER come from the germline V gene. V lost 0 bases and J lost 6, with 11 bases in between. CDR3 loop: CASSQDDWRNGYTF. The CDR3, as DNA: TGCGCCAGCAGCCAAGATGACTGGCGGAATGGCTACACCTTC.

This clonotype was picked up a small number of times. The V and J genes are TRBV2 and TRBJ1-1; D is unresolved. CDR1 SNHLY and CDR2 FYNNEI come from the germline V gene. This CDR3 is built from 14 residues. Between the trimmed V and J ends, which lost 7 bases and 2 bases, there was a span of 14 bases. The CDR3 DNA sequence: TGTGCCAGCACCACGGACGGAATAAACACTGAAGCTTTCTTT. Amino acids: CASTTDGINTEAFF.

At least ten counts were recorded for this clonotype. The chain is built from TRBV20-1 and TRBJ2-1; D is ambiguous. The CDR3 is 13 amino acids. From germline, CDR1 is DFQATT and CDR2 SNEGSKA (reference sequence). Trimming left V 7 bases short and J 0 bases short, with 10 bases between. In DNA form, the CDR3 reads TGCAGTGTCACACAGAGCTCCTACAATGAGCAGTTCTTC. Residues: CSVTQSSYNEQFF.

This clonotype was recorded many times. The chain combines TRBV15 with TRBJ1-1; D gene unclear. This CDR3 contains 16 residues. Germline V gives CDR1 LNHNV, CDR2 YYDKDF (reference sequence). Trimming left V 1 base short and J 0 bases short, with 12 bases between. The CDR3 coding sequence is TGTGCCACCAGCAGAGTACTAACAGCCATGAACACTGAAGCTTTCTTT. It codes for CATSRVLTAMNTEAFF.

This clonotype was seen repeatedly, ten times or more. CDR3 loop: CASSLARADRDTQYF. The CDR3 DNA follows: TGCGCCAGCAGCTTGGCCAGAGCGGACCGGGATACGCAGTATTTT. The chain employs TRBV5-1 and TRBJ2-3; perhaps TRBD2 as D (5 bases). The germline gives CDR1 SGHRS, CDR2 YFSETQ. V was trimmed by 0 bases and J by 6 bases, leaving 14 bases between them. There are 15 residues in the CDR3.

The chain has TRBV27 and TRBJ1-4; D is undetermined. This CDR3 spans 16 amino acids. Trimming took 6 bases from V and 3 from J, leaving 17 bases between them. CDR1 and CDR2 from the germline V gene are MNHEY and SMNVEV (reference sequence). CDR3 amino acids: CASRVAPGGSNEKLFF. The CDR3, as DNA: TGTGCCAGCAGAGTTGCCCCAGGCGGATCTAATGAAAAACTGTTTTTT.

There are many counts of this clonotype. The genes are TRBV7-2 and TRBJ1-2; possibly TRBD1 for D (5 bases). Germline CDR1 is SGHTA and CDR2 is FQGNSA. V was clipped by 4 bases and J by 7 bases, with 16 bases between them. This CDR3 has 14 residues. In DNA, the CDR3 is TGTGCCAGCAGCTCCTTCCCGGGGACGGGTGGCTACACCTTC. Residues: CASSSFPGTGGYTF.

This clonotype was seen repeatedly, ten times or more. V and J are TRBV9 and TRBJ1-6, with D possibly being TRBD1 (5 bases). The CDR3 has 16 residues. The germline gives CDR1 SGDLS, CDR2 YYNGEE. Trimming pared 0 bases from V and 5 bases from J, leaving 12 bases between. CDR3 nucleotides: TGTGCCAGCAGCGTAGGTGCGGGGGATAATAATTCACCCCTCCACTTT. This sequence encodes CASSVGAGDNNSPLHF.

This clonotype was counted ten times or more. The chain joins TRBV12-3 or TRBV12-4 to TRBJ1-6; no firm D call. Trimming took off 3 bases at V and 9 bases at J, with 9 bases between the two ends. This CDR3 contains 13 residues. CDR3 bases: TGTGCCAGCAGTTTTCCTGCCGGTTCACCCCTCCACTTT. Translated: CASSFPAGSPLHF.

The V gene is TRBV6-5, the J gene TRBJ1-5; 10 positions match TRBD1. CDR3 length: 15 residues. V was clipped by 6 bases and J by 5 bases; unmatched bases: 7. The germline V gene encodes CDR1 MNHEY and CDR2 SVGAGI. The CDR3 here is CASRYDRGPDQPQHF. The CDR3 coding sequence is TGTGCCAGCAGGTATGACAGGGGGCCGGATCAGCCCCAGCATTTT.

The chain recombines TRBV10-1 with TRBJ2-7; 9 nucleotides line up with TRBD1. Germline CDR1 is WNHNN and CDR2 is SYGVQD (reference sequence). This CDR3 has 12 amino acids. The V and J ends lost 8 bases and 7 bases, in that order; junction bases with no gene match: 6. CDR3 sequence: CASGQGSREQYF. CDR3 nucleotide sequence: TGCGCCAGCGGACAGGGGTCGAGGGAGCAGTACTTC.

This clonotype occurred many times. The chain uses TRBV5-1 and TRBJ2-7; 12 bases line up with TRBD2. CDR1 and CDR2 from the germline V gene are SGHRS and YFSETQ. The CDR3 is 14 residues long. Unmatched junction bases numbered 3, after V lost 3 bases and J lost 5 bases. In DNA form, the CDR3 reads TGCGCCAGCAGCTCAACTAGCGGGGGGAACGAGCAGTACTTC. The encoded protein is CASSSTSGGNEQYF.